This T cell receptor (beta chain) emerged from a study of Ad26.COV2.S vaccination and SARS-CoV-2 variants. Overall study: The study gave Ad26.COV2.S intramuscularly, once or twice 56 days apart. Study outcomes and limitations: The breadth of spike-specific CD8+ and CD4+ T cell responses after vaccination was reportedly substantial. Relative to placebo recipients, vaccine recipients exhibited elevated spike-specific TCR breadth.

In the case of this clone: Its target is unknown.

Treatment given: roughly 19 received Ad26.COV2.S at low or high dose, single or two shots; several received placebo; per-sample allocation not given. The samples date from day 63 after the first vaccine or placebo injection. The data were produced by immunoSEQ multiplex PCR, yet TCRdb's version contains in-frame clones alone and is incomplete. The sample yields around 270,000 clones, around 88% seen once. This material consisted of peripheral blood, taken in a trial of Ad26.COV2.S vaccine versus placebo. This sequence was found in a person aged 18 to 59 who received the Ad26.COV2.S COVID-19 vaccine or a placebo.

The CDR3 bases are TGTGCCAGCAGCACCAGGGGCGGCAATCAGCCCCAGCATTTT. This gives the protein CASSTRGGNQPQHF. This sequence joins TRBV7-2 and TRBJ1-5, with D tentatively TRBD1 (6 bases). V was pared by 5 bases and J by 2 bases, with 10 bases between. The CDR3 is 14 amino acids. CDR1 is SGHTA, CDR2 FQGNSA, per germline.